Below are 21 T cell receptor beta chains sequenced from a single sample in a study of shared clonotypes between healthy human individuals. The repertoire was sequenced with immunoSEQ multiplex PCR; TCRdb's copy has only in-frame clones and lacks some. Of 950,000 to 1,300,000 clones in the sample, about 74% were seen once. Sequencing used memory CD4+ T cells sorted from blood. Subset specified: CD45RA-negative fraction. These receptors were taken from a man aged 18 to 29 in good health.

CDR3: CASSQASSGWGYNEQFF. CDR3 nucleotides: TGCGCCAGCAGCCAAGCGTCTAGCGGGTGGGGCTACAATGAGCAGTTCTTC. The genes are TRBV4-3 and TRBJ2-1; TRBD2 agrees at 8 bases. With 1 base clipped from V and 3 bases from J, the junction kept 8 bases outside the gene matches. Germline V gives CDR1 LGHNA, CDR2 YSLEER. The CDR3 is made up of 17 amino acids.

The chain employs TRBV11-1 and TRBJ2-7; D ambiguous. There are 14 residues in the CDR3. The germline V gene has CDR1 SGHAT and CDR2 FQDESV (reference sequence). V lost 2 bases, J lost 6 bases, and 14 bases lay in between. CDR3 region: CASSLNRGQSEQYF. CDR3 nucleotide sequence: TGTGCCAGCAGCTTAAATCGTGGCCAGTCCGAGCAGTACTTC.

The chain combines TRBV10-3 with TRBJ1-1; possibly TRBD1 for D (6 bases). Germline V gene lookup returns CDR1 ENHRY and CDR2 SYGVKD. The CDR3 has 13 amino acids. Trimming left V 5 bases short and J 1 base short, with 8 bases between. The CDR3 nucleotides are TGTGCCATCAGTTGGACAGAGAACACTGAAGCTTTCTTT. Translated: CAISWTENTEAFF.

This clone has more than one count but fewer than ten. The rearrangement links TRBV27 to TRBJ2-3; 9 bases are shared with TRBD2. The CDR3 runs to 18 residues. Germline V gene lookup returns CDR1 MNHEY and CDR2 SMNVEV (reference sequence). Trimming cost V 2 bases and J 1 base; bases outside gene matches: 10. DNA of the CDR3: TGTGCCAGCAGTTTAAGGTATCGGGCTAGCGGGGGCACAGATACGCAGTATTTT. Translating it yields CASSLRYRASGGTDTQYF.

The CDR3 here is CASSTQGDVGEAFF. The CDR3 DNA reads TGTGCCAGTAGTACCCAGGGGGACGTTGGCGAAGCTTTCTTT. The chain carries TRBV19 and TRBJ1-1, with TRBD1 matching 7 bases. CDR3 length: 14 residues. V was pared by 4 bases and J by 8 bases, with 10 bases of the junction left unmatched. Per germline, CDR1 LNHDA and CDR2 SQIVND (reference sequence).

The genes are TRBV11-1 and TRBJ2-7; D ambiguous. CDR1 is SGHAT and CDR2 is FQDESV in the germline V gene (reference sequence). The CDR3 is 14 residues long. The germline V and J ends were trimmed by 2 bases and 3 bases, with 11 bases remaining between them. The chain's CDR3 is CASSLSTANYEQYF. As DNA, the CDR3 is TGTGCCAGCAGCTTATCCACAGCCAACTACGAGCAGTACTTC.

V gene TRBV7-2 combines with J gene TRBJ1-4; D is unclear. This CDR3 has 15 amino acids. The germline CDR1 and CDR2 sequences are SGHTA and FQGNSA. Deletions cut 3 bases from V and 2 bases from J, with 10 bases between. The CDR3 loop reads CASSLMVTTNEKLFF. The CDR3 bases are TGTGCCAGCAGCTTGATGGTTACCACTAATGAAAAACTGTTTTTT. Supplemented by reference TRBV7-2 and TRBJ1-4, the full variable domain reads GAGVSQSPSNKVTEKGKDVELRCDPISGHTALYWYRQSLGQGLEFLIYFQGNSAPDKSGLPSDRFSAERTGGSVSTLTIQRTQQEDSAVYLCASSLMVTTNEKLFFGSGTQLSVL.

This chain's CDR3 is CASIITGSGANVLTF. The DNA for the CDR3 is TGCGCCAGCATTATAACGGGTTCTGGGGCCAACGTCCTGACTTTC. The V gene is TRBV10-1, the J gene TRBJ2-6; D uncertain. Germline V gene sequence: CDR1 WNHNN, CDR2 SYGVQD (reference sequence). The V end lost 7 bases, the J end lost 1 base, and 11 bases lay between the germline ends. The CDR3 sequence is 15 residues long.

This chain joins TRBV15 and TRBJ1-1; 7 nucleotides match TRBD1. There are 16 residues in the CDR3. Germline V CDR1 and CDR2: LNHNV, YYDKDF (reference sequence). The V segment lost 6 bases and the J segment 3 bases; nucleotides outside the gene matches: 13. This CDR3 reads CATRDRESPTHTEAFF. The DNA of the CDR3 is TGTGCCACCAGAGACAGGGAGTCCCCTACCCACACTGAAGCTTTCTTT.

This clone was counted between two and nine times. This chain links TRBV30 with TRBJ2-1; tentatively, D is TRBD1 or TRBD2 (6 bases each). V lost 6 bases to trimming and J lost 2 bases, with 20 bases between them. Germline assignment: CDR1 GTSNPN and CDR2 SVGIG (reference sequence). This CDR3 spans 16 amino acids. This CDR3 is CACPRGVGGPYNEQFF. The DNA for the CDR3 is TGTGCCTGCCCCCGCGGGGTTGGGGGGCCCTACAATGAGCAGTTCTTC.

The chain carries TRBV11-2 and TRBJ2-5, with 8 bases aligning to TRBD1. CDR3 length: 16 amino acids. The germline V gene has CDR1 SGHAT and CDR2 FQNNGV. V was pared by 0 bases and J by 5 bases, with 8 bases of the junction left unmatched. CDR3 sequence: CASSLDARTGFETQYF. Written as DNA, the CDR3 is TGTGCCAGCAGCTTAGACGCTAGGACAGGGTTCGAGACCCAGTACTTC.

This chain connects TRBV6-6 to TRBJ2-1, with TRBD2 matching over 10 bases. V trimming: 10 bases; J trimming: 2 bases; junction bases outside the gene matches: 5. Per the germline V gene, CDR1 is MNHNY and CDR2 is SVGAGI (reference sequence). This CDR3 has 14 amino acids. CDR3 region: CATTGTSAYNEQFF. The DNA of the CDR3 is TGTGCCACCACCGGGACTAGCGCCTACAATGAGCAGTTCTTC.

The sample holds a few counts of this clone. V gene TRBV10-2 combines with J gene TRBJ2-7, with D hard to call. This CDR3 has 11 amino acids. The V end was cut by 6 bases, the J end by 2 bases, with 5 bases between. The germline gives CDR1 WSHSY, CDR2 SAAADI. The CDR3 reads CASSVAYEQYF. CDR3 nucleotide sequence: TGCGCCAGCAGCGTGGCCTACGAGCAGTACTTC.

This sequence joins TRBV6-1 and TRBJ1-5; D unresolved. Germline V CDR1 and CDR2: MNHNS, SASEGT. Trimming pared 4 bases from V and 9 bases from J, leaving 7 bases between. There are 11 residues in the CDR3. The CDR3 DNA sequence: TGTGCCAGCAGTGGCAGAGCGCCCCAGCATTTT. Amino acids: CASSGRAPQHF.

The J gene is TRBJ2-5, the V gene TRBV12-5, with D hard to call. The CDR3 covers 13 residues. The V and J ends lost 3 bases and 3 bases respectively, with 8 bases between them. The germline CDR1 and CDR2 sequences are LGHNT and FRNRAP. The chain's CDR3 is CASGLSREETQYF. The CDR3 region has the DNA TGTGCTAGTGGTTTAAGCCGGGAAGAGACCCAGTACTTC.

V and J are TRBV6-1 and TRBJ1-4; D perhaps matches TRBD1 (5 bases). Germline V CDR1 and CDR2: MNHNS, SASEGT. The ends were cut back, 7 bases at V and 3 bases at J, with 12 bases in the middle. CDR3 size: 14 residues. The CDR3 region is CASTNGAANEKLFF. The CDR3 region has the DNA TGTGCCAGCACTAACGGGGCGGCTAATGAAAAACTGTTTTTT.

The chain carries TRBV11-2 and TRBJ1-4; no clear D gene. The CDR3 is 14 residues long. Germline V gene data show CDR1 as SGHAT and CDR2 as FQNNGV. V lost 6 bases and J 5 bases, leaving 13 bases between the germline ends. The CDR3 DNA reads as TGTGCCAGCAGTTCACAGAGTGGGAATGAAAAACTGTTTTTT. Its protein product is CASSSQSGNEKLFF. Full variable domain (remainder filled in from reference TRBV11-2 and TRBJ1-4): EAGVAQSPRYKIIEKRQSVAFWCNPISGHATLYWYQQILGQGPKLLIQFQNNGVVDDSQLPKDRFSAERLKGVDSTLKIQPAKLEDSAVYLCASSSQSGNEKLFFGSGTQLSVL.

The rearrangement links TRBV7-2 to TRBJ2-1; D is possibly TRBD2 (6 bases). Germline CDR1 and CDR2: SGHTA and FQGNSA. Trimming stripped 0 bases from V and 7 bases from J, with 10 bases between. CDR3 size: 14 residues. The CDR3: CASSLALARNEQFF. The CDR3 bases are TGTGCCAGCAGCTTAGCCCTAGCGAGAAATGAGCAGTTCTTC.

J is TRBJ2-3 and V is TRBV19, with TRBD2 matching 8 bases. CDR3 length: 14 amino acids. Unmatched junction bases numbered 7, after V lost 3 bases and J lost 8 bases. Germline V gives CDR1 LNHDA, CDR2 SQIVND (reference sequence). DNA of the CDR3: TGTGCCAGTAGTATGACGGGAGGGCCAGTTACGCAGTATTTT. Its translation is CASSMTGGPVTQYF.

The chain combines TRBV18 with TRBJ2-6; 12 nucleotides align to TRBD2. Germline V lookup: CDR1 KGHSH, CDR2 LQKENI. The CDR3 covers 19 residues. Trimming cost V 0 bases and J 0 bases; bases outside gene matches: 3. The CDR3 is CASSPPGLAGLSGANVLTF. As DNA, the CDR3 is TGTGCCAGCTCACCACCGGGACTAGCGGGCCTCTCTGGGGCCAACGTCCTGACTTTC. The complete variable domain, with remaining parts taken from reference TRBV18 and TRBJ2-6, reads NAGVMQNPRHLVRRRGQEARLRCSPMKGHSHVYWYRQLPEEGLKFMVYLQKENIIDESGMPKERFSAEFPKEGPSILRIQQVVRGDSAAYFCASSPPGLAGLSGANVLTFGAGSRLTVL.

The chain uses TRBV6-5 and TRBJ1-1; D might be TRBD1 (5 bases). The ends were cut back, 7 bases at V and 4 bases at J, with 13 bases in the middle. The germline CDR1 and CDR2 sequences are MNHEY and SVGAGI. CDR3 length equals 13 residues. CDR3 bases: TGTGCCAGCATTAGGGGTGTGGGCACTGAAGCTTTCTTT. This translates into CASIRGVGTEAFF.